Listed below are T cell receptor beta chains from one sample, sequenced in a study of shared clonotypes between healthy human individuals. Using immunoSEQ multiplex PCR, the repertoire was profiled, and TCRdb retains in-frame clones only, with some absent. The sample contains around 1.6 million clones, approximately 98% of which appear only once. Sequenced input: naive CD4+ T cells sorted from blood. The receptors were sampled from a young man in good health. The CDR3 runs from the conserved cysteine through the conserved F or W. The D gene is left open where the match is weak. The size of a clone is reported for some rows only, either as once, few or many, or as a class for expanded clones.

-	TRBD2	TRBV9	TRBJ2-3	CASNGGTDTQYF	TGTGCCAGCAACGGGGGGACAGATACGCAGTATTTT
once	-	TRBV2	TRBJ1-4	CASSEWDAPNEKLFF	TGTGCCAGCAGTGAATGGGACGCTCCTAATGAAAAACTGTTTTTT
-	TRBD2	TRBV7-2	TRBJ2-3	CASSPRLAGGKVDTQYF	TGTGCCAGCAGCCCGAGACTAGCCGGAGGAAAGGTAGATACGCAGTATTTT
-	-	TRBV5-6	TRBJ1-5	CASSWTGNQPQHF	TGTGCCAGCAGCTGGACAGGCAATCAGCCCCAGCATTTT
-	TRBD2	TRBV29-1	TRBJ2-7	CSVEGFERERHEQYF	TGCAGCGTTGAAGGTTTTGAGCGGGAGAGGCACGAGCAGTACTTC
-	-	TRBV27	TRBJ1-5	CASSLTQGTGQPQHF	TGTGCCAGCAGTTTGACGCAGGGGACCGGTCAGCCCCAGCATTTT
-	-	TRBV9	TRBJ2-3	CASSVSQTTDTQYF	TGTGCCAGCAGCGTTTCACAGACCACAGATACGCAGTATTTT
-	TRBD2	TRBV7-6	TRBJ2-5	CASSLGGGRGRTQYF	TGTGCCAGCAGCTTAGGGGGCGGGAGGGGCCGGACCCAGTACTTC
-	-	TRBV27	TRBJ1-2	CASTQTGGAHYGYTF	TGTGCCAGCACTCAAACCGGAGGGGCCCACTATGGCTACACCTTC
once	-	TRBV6-6	TRBJ1-1	CASSYSMGEAFF	TGTGCCAGCAGTTACTCGATGGGTGAAGCTTTCTTT
-	-	TRBV27	TRBJ1-2	CASGFPFLEGNGYTF	TGTGCCAGCGGATTTCCATTCTTAGAAGGGAATGGCTACACCTTC
-	TRBD2	TRBV6-1	TRBJ2-3	CASSRGEDTQYF	TGTGCCAGCTCCCGGGGGGAAGATACGCAGTATTTT
-	-	TRBV14	TRBJ2-1	CASSQVGRGNEQFF	TGTGCCAGCAGCCAAGTCGGGAGAGGGAATGAGCAGTTCTTC
-	-	TRBV25-1	TRBJ2-7	CATRLESSYEQYF	TGTGCCACCCGACTAGAGTCCTCCTACGAGCAGTACTTC
once	-	TRBV5-1	TRBJ1-1	CASSFRQGPMNTEAFF	TGCGCCAGCAGCTTTAGGCAGGGACCCATGAACACTGAAGCTTTCTTT
-	-	TRBV18	TRBJ2-3	CASSRETDTQYF	TGTGCCAGCTCACGAGAAACAGATACGCAGTATTTT
-	-	TRBV5-1	TRBJ2-1	CASSSLTYYNEQFF	TGCGCCAGCAGCTCCCTTACTTACTACAATGAGCAGTTCTTC
-	-	TRBV25-1	TRBJ2-7	CASSPSPSWEQYF	TGTGCCAGCAGTCCAAGCCCTTCGTGGGAGCAGTACTTC
-	TRBD1	TRBV4-3	TRBJ1-2	CASSQLQGAGGYTF	TGCGCCAGCAGCCAATTACAGGGGGCGGGTGGCTACACCTTC
-	-	TRBV9	TRBJ1-2	CASSPSGRVPSQGGYTF	TGTGCCAGCAGCCCATCGGGACGCGTCCCTTCTCAGGGTGGCTACACCTTC
-	-	TRBV18	TRBJ1-4	CASSPLKGEKLFF	TGTGCCAGCTCACCGCTGAAGGGTGAAAAACTGTTTTTT
-	-	TRBV7-9	TRBJ2-2	CASSLHSRRQAGELFF	TGTGCCAGCAGCTTACACTCCCGAAGACAGGCCGGGGAGCTGTTTTTT
-	TRBD2	TRBV10-3	TRBJ2-2	CAISDGLAGLTGELFF	TGTGCCATCAGTGACGGACTAGCGGGCTTGACCGGGGAGCTGTTTTTT
-	-	TRBV5-1	TRBJ1-2	CASSLEGLGTNYGYTF	TGCGCCAGCAGCTTGGAAGGCTTGGGGACTAACTATGGCTACACCTTC
-	TRBD2	TRBV7-9	TRBJ2-1	CASSLARPGGEQFF	TGTGCCAGCAGCTTAGCCCGGCCGGGAGGTGAGCAGTTCTTC
-	-	TRBV7-9	TRBJ2-1	CASSLARATTLDEQFF	TGTGCCAGCAGCTTAGCGCGGGCGACTACCCTGGATGAGCAGTTCTTC
-	-	TRBV11-3	TRBJ2-7	CASSKRDAHEQYF	TGTGCCAGCAGCAAAAGGGACGCCCACGAGCAGTACTTC
-	TRBD1	TRBV25-1	TRBJ2-7	CASSGTEGFYEQYF	TGTGCCAGCAGCGGGACAGAAGGTTTTTACGAGCAGTACTTC
-	-	TRBV19	TRBJ2-7	CASSAGSYEQYF	TGTGCCAGTAGTGCTGGATCCTACGAGCAGTACTTC